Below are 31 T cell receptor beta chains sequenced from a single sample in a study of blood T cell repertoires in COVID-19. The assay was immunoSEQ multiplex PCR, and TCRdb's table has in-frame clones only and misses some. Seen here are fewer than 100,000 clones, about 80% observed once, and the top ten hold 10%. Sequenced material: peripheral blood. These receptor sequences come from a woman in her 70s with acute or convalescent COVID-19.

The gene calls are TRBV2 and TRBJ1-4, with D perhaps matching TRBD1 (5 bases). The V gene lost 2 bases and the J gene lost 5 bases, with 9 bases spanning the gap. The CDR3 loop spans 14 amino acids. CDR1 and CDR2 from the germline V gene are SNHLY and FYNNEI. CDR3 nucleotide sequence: TGTGCCAGCAGTGAAAGGACAATAAATGAAAAACTGTTTTTT. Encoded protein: CASSERTINEKLFF.

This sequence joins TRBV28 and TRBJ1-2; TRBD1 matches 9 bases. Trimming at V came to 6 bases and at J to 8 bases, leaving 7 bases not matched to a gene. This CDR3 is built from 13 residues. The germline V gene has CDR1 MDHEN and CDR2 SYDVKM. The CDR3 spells CASRGTGLDGYTF. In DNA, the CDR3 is TGTGCCAGCAGAGGGACAGGGTTAGACGGCTACACCTTC.

The CDR3 coding sequence is TGTGCCAGCAGTGGACGCGGGACAGTCTCTGGAAACACCATATATTTT. Residues: CASSGRGTVSGNTIYF. The chain recombines TRBV6-1 with TRBJ1-3; 7 bases line up with TRBD1. The CDR3 sequence is 16 residues long. Germline V gene lookup returns CDR1 MNHNS and CDR2 SASEGT. V trimming: 4 bases; J trimming: 0 bases; junction bases outside the gene matches: 6.

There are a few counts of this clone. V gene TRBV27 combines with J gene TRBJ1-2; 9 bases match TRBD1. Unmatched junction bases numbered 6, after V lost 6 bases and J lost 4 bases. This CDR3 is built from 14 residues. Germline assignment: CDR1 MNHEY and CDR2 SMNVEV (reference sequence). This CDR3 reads CASSRTGATYGYTF. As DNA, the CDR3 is TGTGCCAGCAGCAGGACAGGGGCTACCTATGGCTACACCTTC.

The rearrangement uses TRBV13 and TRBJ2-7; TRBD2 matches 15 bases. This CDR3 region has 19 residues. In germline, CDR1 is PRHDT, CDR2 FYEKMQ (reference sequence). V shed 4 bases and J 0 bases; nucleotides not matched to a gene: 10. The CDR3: CASSSPPGLAGGSSYEQYF. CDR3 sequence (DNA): TGTGCCAGCAGCTCCCCTCCCGGACTAGCGGGAGGGAGCTCCTACGAGCAGTACTTC.

The CDR3 sequence is CASSQLTGELFF. The CDR3 nucleotides are TGTGCCAGCAGCCAACTCACCGGGGAGCTGTTTTTT. V gene TRBV3-1 (or the pseudogene TRBV3-2) combines with J gene TRBJ2-2; D is ambiguous. Germline-derived CDR1 and CDR2 are LGHDT and YNNKEL (reference sequence). The V gene lost 2 bases and the J gene lost 4 bases, with 2 bases spanning the gap. The CDR3 has 12 residues.

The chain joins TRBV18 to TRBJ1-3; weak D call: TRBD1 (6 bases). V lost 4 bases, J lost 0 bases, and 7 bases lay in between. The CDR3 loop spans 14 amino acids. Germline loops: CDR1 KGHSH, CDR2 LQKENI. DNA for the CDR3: TGTGCCAGCTCACTGACAGGCTCTGGAAACACCATATATTTT. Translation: CASSLTGSGNTIYF.

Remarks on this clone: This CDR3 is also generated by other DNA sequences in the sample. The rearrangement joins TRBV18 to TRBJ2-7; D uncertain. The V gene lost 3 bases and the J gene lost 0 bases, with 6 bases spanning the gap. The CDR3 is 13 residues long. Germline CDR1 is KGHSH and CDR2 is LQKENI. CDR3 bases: TGTGCCAGCTCACCTCCGAGCTCCTACGAGCAGTACTTC. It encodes CASSPPSSYEQYF.

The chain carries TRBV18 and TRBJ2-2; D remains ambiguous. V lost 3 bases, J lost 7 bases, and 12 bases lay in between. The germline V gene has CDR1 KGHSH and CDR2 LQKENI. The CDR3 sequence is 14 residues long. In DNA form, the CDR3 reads TGTGCCAGCTCACCGACTTTAGGCAGCGGGGAGCTGTTTTTT. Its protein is CASSPTLGSGELFF.

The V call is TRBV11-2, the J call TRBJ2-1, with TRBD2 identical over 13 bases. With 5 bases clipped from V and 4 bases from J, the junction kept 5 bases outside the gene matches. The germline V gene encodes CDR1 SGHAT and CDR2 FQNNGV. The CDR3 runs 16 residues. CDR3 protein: CASSRGLAGLYNEQFF. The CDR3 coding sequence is TGTGCCAGCAGCAGGGGACTAGCGGGACTGTACAATGAGCAGTTCTTC.

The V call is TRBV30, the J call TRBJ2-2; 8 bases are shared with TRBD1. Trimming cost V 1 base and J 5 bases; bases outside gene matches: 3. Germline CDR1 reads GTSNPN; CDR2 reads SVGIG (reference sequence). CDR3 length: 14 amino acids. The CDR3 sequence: CAWSGRQGTGELFF. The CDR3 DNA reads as TGTGCCTGGAGTGGAAGACAGGGGACCGGGGAGCTGTTTTTT.

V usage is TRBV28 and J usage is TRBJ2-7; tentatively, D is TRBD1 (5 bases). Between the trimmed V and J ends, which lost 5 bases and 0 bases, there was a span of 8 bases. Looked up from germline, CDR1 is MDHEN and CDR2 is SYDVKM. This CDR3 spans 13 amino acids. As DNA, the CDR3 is TGTGCCAGCAGTATCGACAGCTCCTACGAGCAGTACTTC. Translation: CASSIDSSYEQYF.

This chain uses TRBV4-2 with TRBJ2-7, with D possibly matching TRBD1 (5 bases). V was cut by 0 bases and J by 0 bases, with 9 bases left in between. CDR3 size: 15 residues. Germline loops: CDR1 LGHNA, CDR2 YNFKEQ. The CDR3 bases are TGTGCCAGCAGCCAAGATTACAGGTCCTCCTACGAGCAGTACTTC. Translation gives CASSQDYRSSYEQYF.

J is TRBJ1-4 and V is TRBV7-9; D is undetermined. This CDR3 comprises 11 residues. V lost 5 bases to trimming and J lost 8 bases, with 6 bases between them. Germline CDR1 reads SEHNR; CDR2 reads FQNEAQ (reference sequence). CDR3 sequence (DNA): TGTGCCAGCAGCCGAGAGGAAAAACTGTTTTTT. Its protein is CASSREEKLFF.

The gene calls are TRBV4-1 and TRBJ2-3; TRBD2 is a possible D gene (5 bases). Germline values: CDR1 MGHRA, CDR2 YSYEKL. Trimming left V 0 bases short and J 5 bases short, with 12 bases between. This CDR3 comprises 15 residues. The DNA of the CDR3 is TGCGCCAGCAGCCAAGAACGGGATCGCGGAGATACGCAGTATTTT. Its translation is CASSQERDRGDTQYF.

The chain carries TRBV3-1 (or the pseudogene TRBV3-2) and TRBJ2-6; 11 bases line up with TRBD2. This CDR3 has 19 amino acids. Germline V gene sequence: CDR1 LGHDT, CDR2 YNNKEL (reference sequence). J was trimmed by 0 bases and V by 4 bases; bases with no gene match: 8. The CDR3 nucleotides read TGTGCCAGCAGCCGGGGGACTAGCGGCCCTAGCTCTGGGGCCAACGTCCTGACTTTC. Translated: CASSRGTSGPSSGANVLTF.

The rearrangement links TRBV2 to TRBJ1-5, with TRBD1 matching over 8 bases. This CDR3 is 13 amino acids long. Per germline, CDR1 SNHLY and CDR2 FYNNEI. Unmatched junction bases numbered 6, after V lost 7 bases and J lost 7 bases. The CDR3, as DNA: TGTGCCAGCAAAGAGACAGGGGCCCAGCCCCAGCATTTT. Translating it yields CASKETGAQPQHF.

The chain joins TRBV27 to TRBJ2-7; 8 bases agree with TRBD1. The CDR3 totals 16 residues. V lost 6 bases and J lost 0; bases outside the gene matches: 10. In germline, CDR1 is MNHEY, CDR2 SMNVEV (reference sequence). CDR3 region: CASSRDRPNLSYEQYF. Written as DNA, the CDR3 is TGTGCCAGCAGCCGGGACAGGCCCAATCTCTCCTACGAGCAGTACTTC.

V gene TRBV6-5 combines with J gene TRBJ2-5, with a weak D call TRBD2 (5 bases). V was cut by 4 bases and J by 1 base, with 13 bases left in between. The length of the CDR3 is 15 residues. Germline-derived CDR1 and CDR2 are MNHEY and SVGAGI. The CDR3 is CASSSAGGSQETQYF. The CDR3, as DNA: TGTGCCAGCAGTTCCGCGGGTGGGAGCCAAGAGACCCAGTACTTC.

CDR3 nucleotides: TGTGCCATCAGTGAGTCTGCAGGGGTGGATCAGCCCCAGCATTTT. It encodes CAISESAGVDQPQHF. The chain employs TRBV10-3 and TRBJ1-5; perhaps TRBD1 as D (6 bases). Germline-derived CDR1 and CDR2 are ENHRY and SYGVKD. The V gene lost 0 bases and the J gene lost 5 bases, with 11 bases spanning the gap. This CDR3 region has 15 residues.

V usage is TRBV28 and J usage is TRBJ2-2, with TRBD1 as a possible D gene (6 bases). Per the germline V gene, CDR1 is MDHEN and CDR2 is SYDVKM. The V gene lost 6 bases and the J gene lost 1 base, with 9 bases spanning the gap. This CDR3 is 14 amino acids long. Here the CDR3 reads CASRPGQNTGELFF. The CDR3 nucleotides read TGTGCCAGCAGACCGGGACAGAACACCGGGGAGCTGTTTTTT. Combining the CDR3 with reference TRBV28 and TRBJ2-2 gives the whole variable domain DVKVTQSSRYLVKRTGEKVFLECVQDMDHENMFWYRQDPGLGLRLIYFSYDVKMKEKGDIPEGYSVSREKKERFSLILESASTNQTSMYLCASRPGQNTGELFFGEGSRLTVL.

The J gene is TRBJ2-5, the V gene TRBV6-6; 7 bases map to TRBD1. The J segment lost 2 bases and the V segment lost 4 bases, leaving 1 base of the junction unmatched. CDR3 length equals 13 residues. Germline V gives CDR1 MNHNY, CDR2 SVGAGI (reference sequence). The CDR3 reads CASSLGQQETQYF. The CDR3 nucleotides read TGTGCCAGCAGTTTGGGACAGCAAGAGACCCAGTACTTC.

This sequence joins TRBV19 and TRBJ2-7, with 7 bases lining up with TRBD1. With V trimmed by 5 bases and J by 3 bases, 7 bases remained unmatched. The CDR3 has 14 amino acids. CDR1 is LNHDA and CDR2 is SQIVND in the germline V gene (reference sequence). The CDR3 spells CASSPTGIGYEQYF. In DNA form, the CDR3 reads TGTGCCAGTAGTCCGACAGGGATAGGCTACGAGCAGTACTTC.

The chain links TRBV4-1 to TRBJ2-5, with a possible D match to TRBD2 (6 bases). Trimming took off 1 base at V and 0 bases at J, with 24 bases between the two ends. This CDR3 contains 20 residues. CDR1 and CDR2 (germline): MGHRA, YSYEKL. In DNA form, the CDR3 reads TGCGCCAGCAGCCAAGTGGTGGTTCGGGGAGGACCCGGGTACCAAGAGACCCAGTACTTC. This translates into CASSQVVVRGGPGYQETQYF.

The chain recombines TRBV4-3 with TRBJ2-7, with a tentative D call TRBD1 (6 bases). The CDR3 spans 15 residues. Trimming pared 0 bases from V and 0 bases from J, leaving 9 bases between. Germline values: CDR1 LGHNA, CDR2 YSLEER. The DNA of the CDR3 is TGCGCCAGCAGCCAAGACAGGGGAAACTCCTACGAGCAGTACTTC. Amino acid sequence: CASSQDRGNSYEQYF.

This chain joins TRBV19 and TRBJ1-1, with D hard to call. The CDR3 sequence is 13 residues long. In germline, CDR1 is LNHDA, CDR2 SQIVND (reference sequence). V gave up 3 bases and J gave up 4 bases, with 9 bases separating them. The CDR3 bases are TGTGCCAGTAGTATTTTCGTCGGCACTGAAGCTTTCTTT. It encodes CASSIFVGTEAFF.

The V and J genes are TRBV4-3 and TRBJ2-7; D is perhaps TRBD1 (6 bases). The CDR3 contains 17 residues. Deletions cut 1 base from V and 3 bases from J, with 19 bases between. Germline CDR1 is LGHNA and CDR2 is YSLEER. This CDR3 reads CASSQVGDRPGDYEQYF. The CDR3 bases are TGCGCCAGCAGCCAAGTAGGTGACAGGCCAGGGGACTACGAGCAGTACTTC.

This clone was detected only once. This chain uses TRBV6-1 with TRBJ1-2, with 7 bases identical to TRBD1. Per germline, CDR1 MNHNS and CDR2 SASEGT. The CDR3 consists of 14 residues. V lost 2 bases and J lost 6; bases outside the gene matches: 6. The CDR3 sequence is CASSETGVGDGYTF. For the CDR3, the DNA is TGTGCCAGCAGTGAAACAGGGGTAGGGGATGGCTACACCTTC.

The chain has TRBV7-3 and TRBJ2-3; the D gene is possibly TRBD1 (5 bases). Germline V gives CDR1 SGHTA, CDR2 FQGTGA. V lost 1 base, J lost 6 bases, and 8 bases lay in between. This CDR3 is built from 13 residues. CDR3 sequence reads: CASSLMGPDTQYF. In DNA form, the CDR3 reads TGTGCCAGCAGCTTAATGGGGCCCGATACGCAGTATTTT. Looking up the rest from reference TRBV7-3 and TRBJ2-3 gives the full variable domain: GAGVSQTPSNKVTEKGKYVELRCDPISGHTALYWYRQSLGQGPEFLIYFQGTGAADDSGLPNDRFFAVRPEGSVSTLKIQRTERGDSAVYLCASSLMGPDTQYFGPGTRLTVL.

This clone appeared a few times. The CDR3 DNA reads as TGTGCCAGCAGCCTGGACAGGGGGGAATATCAGCCCCAGCATTTT. Protein: CASSLDRGEYQPQHF. The V call is TRBV7-8, the J call TRBJ1-5, with 10 nucleotides matching TRBD1. Germline CDR1 is SGHVS and CDR2 is FQNEAQ. This CDR3 comprises 15 residues. The V gene end was trimmed by 5 bases and the J gene end by 5 bases; junction bases not matched to a gene: 6.

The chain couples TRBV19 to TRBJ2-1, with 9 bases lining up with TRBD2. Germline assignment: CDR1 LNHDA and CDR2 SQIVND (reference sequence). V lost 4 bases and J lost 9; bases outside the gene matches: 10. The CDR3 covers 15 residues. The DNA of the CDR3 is TGTGCCAGTAGTACCAGCAAGCGGGGGGCGAGTGAGCAGTTCTTC. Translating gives CASSTSKRGASEQFF.